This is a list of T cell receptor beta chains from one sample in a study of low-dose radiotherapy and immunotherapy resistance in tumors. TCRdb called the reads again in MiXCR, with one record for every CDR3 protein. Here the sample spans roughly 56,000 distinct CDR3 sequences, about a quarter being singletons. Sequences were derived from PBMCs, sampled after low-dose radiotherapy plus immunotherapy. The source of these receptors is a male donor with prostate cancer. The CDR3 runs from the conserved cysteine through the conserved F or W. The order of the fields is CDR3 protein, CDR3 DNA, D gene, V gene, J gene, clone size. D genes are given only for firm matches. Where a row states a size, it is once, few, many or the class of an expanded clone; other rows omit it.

CDR3: CATSRDVGGPVGGYTF
DNA: TGTGCCACCAGCAGAGATGTCGGCGGGCCAGTGGGTGGCTACACCTTC
D: NA
V: TRBV15
J: TRBJ1-2
size: many

CDR3: CASSLSREGRGGELFF
DNA: TGTGCCAGCAGCTTATCGAGGGAGGGCCGGGGCGGGGAGCTGTTTTTT
D: TRBD2
V: TRBV7-8
J: TRBJ2-2
size: many

CDR3: CSASSGAPDTQYF
DNA: TGCAGTGCTAGTTCGGGGGCCCCAGATACGCAGTATTTT
D: NA
V: TRBV20-1
J: TRBJ2-3
size: NA

CDR3: CASELFSGANVLTF
DNA: TGTGCCAGCGAACTTTTCTCTGGGGCCAACGTCCTGACTTTC
D: NA
V: TRBV28
J: TRBJ2-6
size: NA

CDR3: CASRPTQGLPTGELFF
DNA: TGTGCCAGCAGACCCACCCAGGGTCTACCCACCGGGGAGCTGTTTTTT
D: NA
V: TRBV28
J: TRBJ2-2
size: many

CDR3: CASSPGGGDTQYF
DNA: TGTGCCAGCAGCCCCGGGGGGGGAGATACGCAGTATTTT
D: TRBD2
V: TRBV12-3/TRBV12-4
J: TRBJ2-3
size: medium-sized

CDR3: CASSPSQGTEAFF
DNA: TGTGCCAGCAGCCCCTCCCAGGGCACTGAAGCTTTCTTT
D: NA
V: TRBV28
J: TRBJ1-1
size: NA

CDR3: CASSVDGAAGEQYF
DNA: TGTGCCAGCAGCGTAGATGGGGCAGCAGGCGAGCAGTACTTC
D: NA
V: TRBV9
J: TRBJ2-7
size: many

CDR3: CASSPEGQGAVSPLHF
DNA: TGTGCCAGCAGCCCCGAAGGACAGGGGGCCGTTTCACCCCTCCACTTT
D: TRBD1
V: TRBV5-8
J: TRBJ1-6
size: NA

CDR3: CASSLSPDHYEQYF
DNA: TGTGCCAGCAGTTTATCCCCAGATCACTACGAGCAGTACTTC
D: NA
V: TRBV27
J: TRBJ2-7
size: NA

CDR3: CASSLARGSEQYF
DNA: TGTGCCAGCAGTTTAGCTCGGGGTTCCGAGCAGTACTTC
D: NA
V: TRBV28
J: TRBJ2-7
size: many

CDR3: CSVVKGGPGTDTQYF
DNA: TGCAGCGTTGTCAAGGGGGGCCCTGGCACAGATACGCAGTATTTT
D: NA
V: TRBV29-1
J: TRBJ2-3
size: many

CDR3: CSARDSGQTNTEAFF
DNA: TGCAGTGCTAGAGACTCCGGACAGACGAACACTGAAGCTTTCTTT
D: NA
V: TRBV20-1
J: TRBJ1-1
size: many

CDR3: CASSLGGRIYEQFF
DNA: TGTGCCAGCAGCTTAGGCGGGAGGATCTATGAGCAGTTCTTC
D: TRBD2
V: TRBV11-1
J: TRBJ2-1
size: NA

CDR3: CSATRGSYNEQFF
DNA: TGCAGTGCAACCCGCGGGAGTTACAATGAGCAGTTCTTC
D: TRBD2
V: TRBV20-1
J: TRBJ2-1
size: many

CDR3: CASSWDRGPYGYTF
DNA: TGCGCCAGCAGCTGGGACAGGGGGCCTTATGGCTACACCTTC
D: TRBD1
V: TRBV5-1
J: TRBJ1-2
size: many

CDR3: CSASPPGFNDYEQYF
DNA: TGCAGTGCTAGCCCACCAGGTTTCAACGACTACGAGCAGTACTTC
D: NA
V: TRBV20-1
J: TRBJ2-7
size: many

CDR3: CASSQGASGRAGEQFF
DNA: TGCGCCAGCAGCCAAGGGGCTAGCGGGAGGGCCGGTGAGCAGTTCTTC
D: TRBD2
V: TRBV4-1
J: TRBJ2-1
size: many

CDR3: CASSLKLNTGELFF
DNA: TGTGCCAGCAGTTTAAAGTTGAACACCGGGGAGCTGTTTTTT
D: NA
V: TRBV12-3/TRBV12-4
J: TRBJ2-2
size: NA

CDR3: CASATLYEQYF
DNA: TGTGCCAGCGCCACCCTCTACGAGCAGTACTTC
D: NA
V: TRBV7-9
J: TRBJ2-7
size: NA

CDR3: CASCSGGPGGYTF
DNA: TGTGCCAGCTGTTCAGGGGGCCCGGGGGGCTACACCTTC
D: TRBD1
V: TRBV12-3/TRBV12-4
J: TRBJ1-2
size: NA

CDR3: CASSLDLRGAGNEQFF
DNA: TGTGCCAGCAGCTTAGATCTGCGGGGGGCGGGCAATGAGCAGTTCTTC
D: TRBD2
V: TRBV11-3
J: TRBJ2-1
size: NA

CDR3: CASSGRTGSGEQFF
DNA: TGTGCCAGCAGCGGACGGACAGGCTCTGGGGAGCAGTTCTTC
D: TRBD1
V: TRBV25-1
J: TRBJ2-1
size: many

CDR3: CSVEGATSGSYNEQFF
DNA: TGCAGCGTTGAAGGGGCGACTAGCGGGAGCTACAATGAGCAGTTCTTC
D: TRBD2
V: TRBV29-1
J: TRBJ2-1
size: many

CDR3: CASREREYEQFF
DNA: TGCGCCAGCAGGGAGCGGGAGTACGAGCAGTTCTTC
D: TRBD2
V: TRBV5-1
J: TRBJ2-1
size: many

CDR3: CASSYSVRADTQYF
DNA: TGTGCCAGTTCATACAGCGTGAGGGCAGATACGCAGTATTTT
D: NA
V: TRBV28
J: TRBJ2-3
size: NA